This T cell receptor beta chain is drawn from a study of cytomegalovirus exposure and HLA in healthy donors. The PCR made use of 60 Vbeta and 13 Jbeta primers. Here immunoSEQ multiplex PCR was the method, and the copy in TCRdb shows in-frame clones only, minus some. The table includes about 160,000 clones, 60% to 80% detected once. CDR1 is LNHDA, CDR2 SQIVND, per germline (reference sequence). The length of the CDR3 is 15 residues. V lost 1 base, J lost 0 bases, and 9 bases lay in between. The chain is built from TRBV19 and TRBJ1-1; D may be TRBD1 (6 bases). The source of this sequence is a woman in her forties or fifties in good health and CMV-seropositive. Input material: PBMCs. The CDR3 spells CASSIVWGLNTEAFF. The CDR3 DNA is TGTGCCAGTAGTATAGTCTGGGGGCTGAACACTGAAGCTTTCTTT.